The rows below give T cell receptor beta chains drawn from one sample of a study of blood T cell repertoires in COVID-19. Some clones are missing from TCRdb's copy, which holds only in-frame ones; the method was immunoSEQ multiplex PCR. Of more than 70,000 clones listed, 75% to 90% are singletons. The source material was peripheral blood. The receptors shown here come from a man aged 60 to 75 with acute or convalescent COVID-19. The CDR3 runs from the conserved cysteine through the conserved F or W. D genes are given only for firm matches. Expanded clones get a size class; other rows say once, few or many, or leave the size out.

size	D	V	J	CDR3	DNA
.	.	TRBV7-2	TRBJ2-3	CASSPDSSTDTQYF	TGTGCCAGCAGCCCCGACTCGAGCACAGATACGCAGTATTTT
.	TRBD1	TRBV19	TRBJ1-2	CASSMEGARYGYTF	TGTGCCAGTAGTATGGAGGGGGCGCGCTATGGCTACACCTTC
.	TRBD2	TRBV2	TRBJ2-7	CASSERTSGTYEQYF	TGTGCCAGCAGCGAGCGAACTAGCGGGACCTACGAGCAGTACTTC
.	TRBD1	TRBV5-1	TRBJ2-3	CASSPTGQGPTDTQYF	TGCGCCAGCAGCCCTACCGGACAGGGCCCCACAGATACGCAGTATTTT
once	TRBD1	TRBV19	TRBJ2-4	CASSIGTGGSNIQYF	TGTGCCAGTAGTATTGGGACAGGGGGGTCAAACATTCAGTACTTC
.	TRBD1	TRBV6-1	TRBJ1-2	CASSGQGERYNYGYTF	TGTGCCAGCAGTGGACAGGGTGAACGGTATAACTATGGCTACACCTTC
.	.	TRBV7-2	TRBJ2-3	CASSLAGWGGDTQYF	TGTGCCAGCAGCTTAGCAGGGTGGGGAGGAGATACGCAGTATTTT
.	.	TRBV9	TRBJ2-1	CASSVAAGYNEQFF	TGTGCCAGCAGCGTAGCGGCGGGATACAATGAGCAGTTCTTC
.	.	TRBV27	TRBJ1-1	CASSPASRQGWTEAFF	TGTGCCAGCAGTCCCGCCAGTCGGCAGGGGTGGACTGAAGCTTTCTTT
.	.	TRBV30	TRBJ1-3	CAWGKQGNTIYF	TGTGCCTGGGGCAAACAGGGAAACACCATATATTTT
.	.	TRBV19	TRBJ2-5	CASSIGSASAETQYF	TGTGCCAGTAGTATAGGGTCAGCGTCCGCCGAGACCCAGTACTTC
.	TRBD2	TRBV6-5	TRBJ2-3	CASWAGVLTDTQYF	TGTGCCAGCTGGGCGGGGGTACTCACAGATACGCAGTATTTT
.	TRBD1	TRBV12-3/TRBV12-4	TRBJ1-2	CASSLGDSYGYTF	TGTGCCAGCAGTTTAGGGGACAGCTATGGCTACACCTTC
.	.	TRBV14	TRBJ1-2	CASSQGYGVGGYTF	TGTGCCAGCAGCCAAGGATACGGGGTGGGCGGCTACACCTTC
.	TRBD1	TRBV13	TRBJ2-2	CASSKGQGTGELFF	TGTGCCAGCAGCAAGGGACAGGGGACCGGGGAGCTGTTTTTT
.	.	TRBV10-1	TRBJ2-4	CASSFSIQYF	TGCGCCAGCAGTTTTAGCATTCAGTACTTC